This entry is about one T cell receptor beta chain. What it binds is not known. This record belongs to a study of T cell responses to AZD1222 COVID-19 vaccine. Whole-study findings and limits: Repertoire sampling occurred only after the peak T cell response.

CDR3 length: 17 amino acids. Trimming took 3 bases from V and 0 from J; bases not matched to a gene: 3. CDR1 and CDR2 (germline): LNHDA, SQIVND (reference sequence). Data came from immunoSEQ multiplex PCR; TCRdb stores just in-frame clones and leaves some out. The data show under 200,000 clones, 93% seen once. J is TRBJ2-6 and V is TRBV19; 9 nucleotides align to TRBD1. The TCR originated in an adult in good health. The sequencing used peripheral blood, collected on day 0 of AZD1222 vaccination. CDR3 region: CASSIDRGSSGANVLTF. The CDR3 nucleotides are TGTGCCAGTAGTATCGACAGGGGGTCCTCTGGGGCCAACGTCCTGACTTTC.